This entry lists 24 T cell receptor beta chains sequenced from one sample in a study of T cells in Graves' hyperthyroidism and ophthalmopathy. Amplification targeted TCR beta CDR3 regions from RNA transcripts. Researchers ran a first-round RT-PCR on the TCR CDR3 using the HTBI primer set. Each CDR3 protein gets one entry after TCRdb re-called the multiplex PCR reads with MiXCR. The sample lists about 590,000 distinct CDR3 sequences, approximately 15% seen once, with around 7% in the top ten. The sample taken for sequencing was blood. The source is a woman aged 18-29 years with Graves' ophthalmopathy.

The sample holds many counts of this clonotype. The V gene is TRBV2, the J gene TRBJ1-2; D unresolved. The germline V and J ends were trimmed by 6 bases and 4 bases, with 9 bases remaining between them. The germline V gene encodes CDR1 SNHLY and CDR2 FYNNEI. The CDR3 sequence is 12 residues long. The CDR3 nucleotides are TGTGCCAGCAGCAGAGGAGTCTATGGCTACACCTTC. Translating it yields CASSRGVYGYTF. Based on the CDR3 plus reference TRBV2 and TRBJ1-2, the full variable domain is EPEVTQTPSHQVTQMGQEVILRCVPISNHLYFYWYRQILGQKVEFLVSFYNNEISEKSEIFDDQFSVERPDGSNFTLKIRSTKLEDSAMYFCASSRGVYGYTFGSGTRLTVV.

This clonotype was picked up a small number of times. The genes are TRBV19 and TRBJ2-2; D tentatively reads TRBD1 or TRBD2 (6 bases each). The CDR3 extends over 14 amino acids. The germline V gene encodes CDR1 LNHDA and CDR2 SQIVND (reference sequence). V shed 11 bases and J shed 5 bases, with 18 bases lying between them. DNA of the CDR3: TGTGCCGCTAGGGGGGCGCAGGGTACCGGGGAGCTGTTTTTT. This codes for CAARGAQGTGELFF.

V and J are TRBV30 and TRBJ2-7; possibly TRBD1 or TRBD2 for D (5 bases each). The germline V and J ends were trimmed by 0 bases and 2 bases, with 11 bases remaining between them. Germline V gives CDR1 GTSNPN, CDR2 SVGIG (reference sequence). The CDR3 spans 14 residues. The CDR3 coding sequence is TGTGCCTGGAGTGTATCTGGGGGTCCCTACGAGCAGTACTTC. Encoded protein: CAWSVSGGPYEQYF.

This clonotype was seen at least ten times. The V call is TRBV19, the J call TRBJ1-1; unclear D gene. The ends were cut back, 1 base at V and 12 bases at J, with 9 bases in the middle. The CDR3 is 11 amino acids. CDR1 is LNHDA and CDR2 is SQIVND in the germline V gene (reference sequence). CDR3 amino acids: CASSIAVETFF. The CDR3 nucleotides read TGTGCCAGTAGTATAGCTGTGGAAACTTTCTTT.

Turning to this clonotype: This clone may be a read error of a much larger clone one base away. The V gene is TRBV12-5, the J gene TRBJ2-3; weak D call: TRBD2 (5 bases). V lost 2 bases to trimming and J lost 5 bases, with 20 bases between them. Per germline, CDR1 LGHNT and CDR2 FRNRAP. The CDR3 loop spans 17 amino acids. This CDR3 reads CASGLYGKPRHIDTQYF. The DNA for the CDR3 is TGTGCTAGTGGTTTGTACGGGAAACCTAGACACATAGATACGCAGTATTTT.

In its sample, this clonotype was seen many times. The genes are TRBV11-2 and TRBJ2-5; tentatively, D is TRBD1 or TRBD2 (5 bases each). The CDR3 contains 16 residues. Trimming took off 2 bases at V and 4 bases at J, with 17 bases between the two ends. The germline V gene encodes CDR1 SGHAT and CDR2 FQNNGV. The CDR3 spells CASSLIRTSRGETQYF. Written as DNA, the CDR3 is TGTGCCAGCAGCTTAATTCGGACATCCCGGGGAGAGACCCAGTACTTC.

The V and J genes are TRBV11-2 and TRBJ2-1; weak D call: TRBD1 (5 bases). This CDR3 contains 15 residues. V was trimmed by 5 bases and J by 4 bases, leaving 15 bases between them. Germline V gives CDR1 SGHAT, CDR2 FQNNGV. This CDR3 is CASSVSPTVYNEQFF. DNA for the CDR3: TGTGCCAGCAGCGTATCCCCGACAGTATACAATGAGCAGTTCTTC.

This clonotype came up many times. This chain connects TRBV7-2 to TRBJ2-7; no reliable D call. V was cut by 1 base and J by 2 bases, with 15 bases left in between. The CDR3 has 16 residues. Germline V CDR1 and CDR2: SGHTA, FQGNSA. The CDR3 DNA is TGTGCCAGCAGCTTAGGACACCTCGTAGGGCCCTACGAGCAGTACTTC. Protein: CASSLGHLVGPYEQYF.

This clonotype was seen at least ten times. This sequence joins TRBV4-2 and TRBJ2-7; D perhaps matches TRBD2 (5 bases). The CDR3 extends over 16 amino acids. Germline assignment: CDR1 LGHNA and CDR2 YNFKEQ. V was trimmed by 0 bases and J by 4 bases, leaving 16 bases between them. The DNA of the CDR3 is TGTGCCAGCAGCCAAGATCTGAGGGAGTCTTCGTACGAGCAGTACTTC. Encoded protein: CASSQDLRESSYEQYF.

This chain connects TRBV7-9 to TRBJ1-3; no firm D call. V dropped 4 bases and J dropped 8 bases, with 15 bases sitting between them. This CDR3 is 14 amino acids long. Germline CDR1 and CDR2: SEHNR and FQNEAQ (reference sequence). CDR3 nucleotide sequence: TGTGCCAGCAGCTCCCGGGGTGGTTGGGACACCATATATTTT. Its translation: CASSSRGGWDTIYF.

This clonotype was observed a few times. This chain joins TRBV28 and TRBJ2-3; 13 positions match TRBD2. Losses at the gene ends were 8 bases for V and 0 bases for J; bases not matched to a gene: 11. Per the germline V gene, CDR1 is MDHEN and CDR2 is SYDVKM. The CDR3 runs 18 residues. In DNA, the CDR3 is TGTGCCAGCTCACGAACGACGACTAGCGGGAGGAGCACAGATACGCAGTATTTT. This translates into CASSRTTTSGRSTDTQYF.

This clonotype was seen ten or more times. The J gene is TRBJ1-2, the V gene TRBV12-3 or TRBV12-4; D is ambiguous. The CDR3 contains 13 residues. Trimming pared 10 bases from V and 4 bases from J, leaving 16 bases between. The CDR3 reads CAIRLDKGYGYTF. As DNA, the CDR3 is TGTGCCATTCGTCTGGATAAGGGCTATGGCTACACCTTC.

Regarding this clonotype: Without the conserved terminal phenylalanine or tryptophan, this CDR3 likely stems from a read error. V gene TRBV19 combines with J gene TRBJ1-6, with 8 bases identical to TRBD1. Trimming at V came to 5 bases and at J to 10 bases, leaving 4 bases not matched to a gene. CDR1 is LNHDA and CDR2 is SQIVND in the germline V gene (reference sequence). The CDR3 is made up of 13 amino acids. CDR3 DNA: TGTGCCAGTAGTGACAGGGGATACTCACCCCTCCACCTT. It yields the protein CASSDRGYSPLHL.

The chain joins TRBV11-3 to TRBJ2-1; 9 bases match TRBD2. Losses at the gene ends were 6 bases for V and 7 bases for J; bases not matched to a gene: 13. The CDR3 covers 16 residues. Germline loops: CDR1 SGHNT, CDR2 YENEEA. The CDR3 protein is CASSYSGTSRLNEQFF. The CDR3 DNA follows: TGTGCCAGCAGTTACTCCGGGACTAGCCGTTTGAATGAGCAGTTCTTC.

The J gene is TRBJ1-1, the V gene TRBV18; the D is unclear. Trimming stripped 3 bases from V and 1 base from J, with 9 bases between. CDR3 length: 14 residues. The V gene's germline CDR1 is KGHSH and CDR2 LQKENI. DNA of the CDR3: TGTGCCAGCTCACCGCAACACGAGAACACTGAAGCTTTCTTT. Translated: CASSPQHENTEAFF.

In this sample, this clonotype is medium-sized. The rearrangement joins TRBV28 to TRBJ2-4, with 12 bases identical to TRBD2. Germline trimming cut 4 bases from V and 2 bases from J; bases unmatched to any gene: 3. The germline CDR1 and CDR2 sequences are MDHEN and SYDVKM. The CDR3 runs 16 residues. The CDR3 DNA reads as TGTGCCAGCAGTTGGGGACTAGCGGGTACCAAAAACATTCAGTACTTC. Amino acids: CASSWGLAGTKNIQYF.

This clonotype was observed at least ten times. V usage is TRBV5-1 and J usage is TRBJ1-4; TRBD1 matches at 10 bases. Germline V gene lookup returns CDR1 SGHRS and CDR2 YFSETQ. CDR3 length equals 15 residues. Losses at the gene ends were 3 bases for V and 7 bases for J; bases not matched to a gene: 6. DNA of the CDR3: TGCGCCAGCAGCTCGGGACAGGGGATTGGTGAAAAACTGTTTTTT. Protein product: CASSSGQGIGEKLFF. The full variable domain, rest sourced from reference TRBV5-1 and TRBJ1-4, is KAGVTQTPRYLIKTRGQQVTLSCSPISGHRSVSWYQQTPGQGLQFLFEYFSETQRNKGNFPGRFSGRQFSNSRSEMNVSTLELGDSALYLCASSSGQGIGEKLFFGSGTQLSVL.

This clonotype was seen many times. The rearrangement joins TRBV10-3 to TRBJ1-1; no definite D call. The CDR3 sequence is 13 residues long. V was cut by 2 bases and J by 4 bases, with 8 bases left in between. Germline V lookup: CDR1 ENHRY, CDR2 SYGVKD. The CDR3 DNA sequence: TGTGCCATCAGTGAGGGAAGAAGCACTGAAGCTTTCTTT. Translated, it gives CAISEGRSTEAFF.

Only a few counts were recorded for this clonotype. The rearrangement uses TRBV7-2 and TRBJ1-1, with D hard to call. Germline assignment: CDR1 SGHTA and CDR2 FQGNSA. This CDR3 has 14 amino acids. V shed 2 bases and J shed 1 base, with 8 bases lying between them. CDR3 DNA: TGTGCCAGCAGCTTAACGGTGTCGAACACTGAAGCTTTCTTT. Its protein is CASSLTVSNTEAFF.

This clonotype has ten or more counts. This sequence joins TRBV30 and TRBJ1-2; D not certain. CDR3 size: 11 residues. V lost 5 bases to trimming and J lost 4 bases, with 8 bases between them. CDR1 and CDR2 (germline): GTSNPN, SVGIG (reference sequence). Written as DNA, the CDR3 is TGTGCCTGGCTGAAGGGCTATGGCTACACCTTC. Translated: CAWLKGYGYTF. The full variable domain, its missing parts supplied by reference TRBV30 and TRBJ1-2, is SQTIHQWPATLVQPVGSPLSLECTVEGTSNPNLYWYRQAAGRGLQLLFYSVGIGQISSEVPQNLSASRPQDRQFILSSKKLLLSDSGFYLCAWLKGYGYTFGSGTRLTVV.

The J gene is TRBJ1-5, the V gene TRBV12-5; D is ambiguous. Trimming shortened V by 0 bases and J by 0 bases, and 12 bases separated the two germline ends. The CDR3 runs 17 residues. From germline, CDR1 is LGHNT and CDR2 FRNRAP. CDR3 residues: CASGLVLGFYSNQPQHF. DNA for the CDR3: TGTGCTAGTGGTTTGGTACTAGGGTTTTATAGCAATCAGCCCCAGCATTTT.

This clonotype was found many times. The chain uses TRBV11-2 and TRBJ2-1; 9 nucleotides agree with TRBD2. The CDR3 contains 14 residues. Germline CDR1 is SGHAT and CDR2 is FQNNGV. After removal of 3 bases from V and 12 bases from J, the junction contained 9 bases not matched to a gene. The CDR3, as DNA: TGTGCCAGCAGCTTGACGGGGGCGGGAGGGCCGCAGTTCTTC. Protein: CASSLTGAGGPQFF.

The genes are TRBV5-4 and TRBJ2-7; D is unresolved. Germline-derived CDR1 and CDR2 are SGHNT and YYREEE (reference sequence). This CDR3 region has 13 residues. V was cut by 1 base and J by 1 base, with 6 bases left in between. CDR3 DNA: TGTGCCAGCAGCTTGATGGGTTCCTACGAGCAGTACTTC. Residues: CASSLMGSYEQYF.

This clonotype was found many times. CDR3 region: CASGLVQRTDSYEQYF. The CDR3 DNA follows: TGTGCTAGTGGTTTGGTACAAAGGACGGACTCCTACGAGCAGTACTTC. The gene calls are TRBV12-5 and TRBJ2-7, with D uncertain. CDR1 is LGHNT and CDR2 is FRNRAP in the germline V gene. The CDR3 extends over 16 amino acids. Trimming shortened V by 0 bases and J by 0 bases, and 12 bases separated the two germline ends. Looking up the rest from reference TRBV12-5 and TRBJ2-7 gives the full variable domain: DARVTQTPRHKVTEMGQEVTMRCQPILGHNTVFWYRQTMMQGLELLAYFRNRAPLDDSGMPKDRFSAEMPDATLATLKIQPSEPRDSAVYFCASGLVQRTDSYEQYFGPGTRLTVT.